This TCR beta chain was documented in a study of follicular helper T cells after annual influenza vaccination. About the study: Some donors were sampled over the 2013-2014, 2014-2015 and 2015-2016 vaccinations. Study-level points and caveats: ICOS+CD38+ cTfh clonality change tracked circulating plasmablast frequency change.

Measured with immunoSEQ multiplex PCR; TCRdb has only the in-frame clones, and not every one. The table shows over 6,500 clones, with 82% occurring only once. Remarks on this clone: The antigen is unknown.

Stated time point: 2014-2015 season, pre-vaccination. Excluded were substance abuse, HIV/AIDS, active cancer, immunomodulatory drugs and active illness. V was shortened by 5 bases and J by 3 bases, with 20 bases between the two germline ends. The CDR3 covers 16 residues. The germline V gene encodes CDR1 MNHNS and CDR2 SASEGT. The TCR originated in an adult who received the influenza vaccine. Source: CXCR5+ CD38- circulating T follicular helper cells from blood, taken on the day of influenza vaccination. Subset in this sample: circulating Tfh, non-naive CD4+CXCR5+PD-1+ (ICOS+CD38+ or ICOS-CD38-). The V call is TRBV6-1, the J call TRBJ2-7, with a tentative D call TRBD1 (6 bases). The CDR3 DNA sequence: TGTGCCAGCAGTAAAGGGGGACCCAGAATAGGCTACGAGCAGTACTTC. Encoded protein: CASSKGGPRIGYEQYF.